This T cell receptor beta chain was observed in a study of shared clonotypes between healthy human individuals. Notes on the study in general: Since donors were few, the genetic and exposure-history diversity represented was limited.

CDR3 length equals 17 residues. The germline V gene has CDR1 KGHSH and CDR2 LQKENI. J lost 5 bases, V lost 1 base, and 6 bases had no gene match. Regarding this clone: Its antigen is unidentified.

The method was immunoSEQ multiplex PCR; TCRdb's version includes in-frame clones alone and lacks a portion of them. The sample carries about 1 million clones, around 76% recorded once. The V call is TRBV18, the J call TRBJ2-1; 12 positions match TRBD2. Sequences were obtained from memory CD4+ T cells sorted from blood. The sample's subset: CD45RA-negative fraction. The sequence came from a man between 18 and 35 years old in good health. Here the CDR3 reads CASSPQASGRVNNEQFF. CDR3 sequence (DNA): TGTGCCAGCTCACCACAGGCTAGCGGGAGGGTAAACAATGAGCAGTTCTTC.